This T cell receptor beta chain was recovered during a study of CD8 T cells in ankylosing spondylitis. Findings and limits, study-wide: In ankylosing spondylitis blood, a motif of seven or eight highly homologous TCR beta variants appeared characteristic. Disease-associated clones were reportedly significantly overrepresented in matched ankylosing spondylitis synovial fluid. A subset of motif variants has previously been described in the synovial fluid and blood of reactive arthritis.

As the method for making TCR beta libraries, quantitative 5'-RACE with molecular barcodes was used. MiXCR, applied by TCRdb to the 5' RACE reads, yields one record per CDR3 protein. Among about 390,000 distinct CDR3 sequences listed, around 22% were seen once. This clonotype was counted only a few times. The antigen is undetermined. The CDR3 contains 15 residues. The V gene's germline CDR1 is MNHEY and CDR2 SVGEGT. J lost 8 bases, V lost 6 bases, and 9 bases had no gene match. The chain employs TRBV6-2 or TRBV6-3 and TRBJ2-1; 11 positions agree with TRBD2. The sequenced material came from blood, either unsorted or a sorted T cell fraction (not recorded which). The receptor's source is a male donor with ankylosing spondylitis. The CDR3 sequence: CASRPTSGRGDEQFF. The CDR3 DNA is TGTGCCAGCAGACCCACTAGCGGGAGAGGCGATGAGCAGTTCTTC.